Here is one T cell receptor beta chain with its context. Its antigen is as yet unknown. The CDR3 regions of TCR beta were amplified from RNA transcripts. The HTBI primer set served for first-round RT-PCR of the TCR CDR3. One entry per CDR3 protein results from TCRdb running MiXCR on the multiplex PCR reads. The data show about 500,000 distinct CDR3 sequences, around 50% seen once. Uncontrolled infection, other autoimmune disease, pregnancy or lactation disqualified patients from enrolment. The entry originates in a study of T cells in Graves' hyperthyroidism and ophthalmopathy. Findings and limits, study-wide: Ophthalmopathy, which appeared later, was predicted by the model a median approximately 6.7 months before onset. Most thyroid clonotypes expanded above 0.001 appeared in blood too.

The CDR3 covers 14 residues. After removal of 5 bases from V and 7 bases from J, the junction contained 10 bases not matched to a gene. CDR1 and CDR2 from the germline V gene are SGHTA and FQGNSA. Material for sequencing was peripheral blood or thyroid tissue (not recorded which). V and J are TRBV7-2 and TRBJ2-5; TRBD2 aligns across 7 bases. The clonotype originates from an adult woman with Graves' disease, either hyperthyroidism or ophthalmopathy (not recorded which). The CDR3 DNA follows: TGTGCCAGCAGCCCGCCTAGCGGTACTAGGACCCAGTACTTC. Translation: CASSPPSGTRTQYF.